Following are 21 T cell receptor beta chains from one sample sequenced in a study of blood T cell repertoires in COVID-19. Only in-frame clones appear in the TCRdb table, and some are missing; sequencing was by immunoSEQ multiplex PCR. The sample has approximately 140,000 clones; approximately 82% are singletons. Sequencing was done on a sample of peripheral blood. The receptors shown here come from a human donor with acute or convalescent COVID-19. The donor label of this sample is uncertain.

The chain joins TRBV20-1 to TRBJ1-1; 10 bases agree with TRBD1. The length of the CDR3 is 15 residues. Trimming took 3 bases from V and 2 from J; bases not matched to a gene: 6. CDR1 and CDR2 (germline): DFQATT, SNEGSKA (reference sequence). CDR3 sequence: CSASEGTGVNTEAFF. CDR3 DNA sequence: TGCAGTGCTAGTGAGGGGACAGGGGTTAACACTGAAGCTTTCTTT.

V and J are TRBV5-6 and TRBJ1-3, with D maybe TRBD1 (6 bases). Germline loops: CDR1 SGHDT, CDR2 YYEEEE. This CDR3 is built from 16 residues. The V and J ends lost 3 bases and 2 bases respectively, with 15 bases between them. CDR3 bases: TGTGCCAGCAGCTCATACAGGACAGAAGCTGGAAACACCATATATTTT. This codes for CASSSYRTEAGNTIYF. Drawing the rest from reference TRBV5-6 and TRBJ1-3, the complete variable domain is DAGVTQSPTHLIKTRGQQVTLRCSPKSGHDTVSWYQQALGQGPQFIFQYYEEEERQRGNFPDRFSGHQFPNYSSELNVNALLLGDSALYLCASSSYRTEAGNTIYFGEGSWLTVV.

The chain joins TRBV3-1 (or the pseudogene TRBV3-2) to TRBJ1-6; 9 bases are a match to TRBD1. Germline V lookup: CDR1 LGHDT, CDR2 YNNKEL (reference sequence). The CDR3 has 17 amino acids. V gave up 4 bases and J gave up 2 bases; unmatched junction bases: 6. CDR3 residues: CASSPSQGATYNSPLHF. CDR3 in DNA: TGTGCCAGCAGCCCATCACAGGGGGCGACCTATAATTCACCCCTCCACTTT.

The CDR3 nucleotides are TGTGCCAGCAGCCAAGGGGCGGGGACAGGGGTCACAGATACGCAGTATTTT. Amino acid sequence: CASSQGAGTGVTDTQYF. This sequence joins TRBV14 and TRBJ2-3, with 10 positions matching TRBD1. The trim removed 1 base at V and 2 bases at J, leaving 6 bases unmatched. CDR1 and CDR2 from the germline V gene are SGHDN and FVKESK. The CDR3 loop spans 17 amino acids. Full variable domain (outside the CDR3, taken from reference TRBV14 and TRBJ2-3): EAGVTQFPSHSVIEKGQTVTLRCDPISGHDNLYWYRRVMGKEIKFLLHFVKESKQDESGMPNNRFLAERTGGTYSTLKVQPAELEDSGVYFCASSQGAGTGVTDTQYFGPGTRLTVL.

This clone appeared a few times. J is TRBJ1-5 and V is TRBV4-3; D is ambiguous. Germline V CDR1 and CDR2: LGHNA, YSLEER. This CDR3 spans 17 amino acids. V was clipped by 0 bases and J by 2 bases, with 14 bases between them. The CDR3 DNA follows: TGCGCCAGCAGCCAAGATCCCGATCCCTATGGCAATCAGCCCCAGCATTTT. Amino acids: CASSQDPDPYGNQPQHF.

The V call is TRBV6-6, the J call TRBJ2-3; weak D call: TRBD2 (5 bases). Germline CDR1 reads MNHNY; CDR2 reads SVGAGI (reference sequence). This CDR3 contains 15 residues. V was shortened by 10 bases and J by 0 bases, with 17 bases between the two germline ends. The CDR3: CATADRGSSTDTQYF. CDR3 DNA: TGTGCCACCGCAGATAGAGGGAGTAGCACAGATACGCAGTATTTT.

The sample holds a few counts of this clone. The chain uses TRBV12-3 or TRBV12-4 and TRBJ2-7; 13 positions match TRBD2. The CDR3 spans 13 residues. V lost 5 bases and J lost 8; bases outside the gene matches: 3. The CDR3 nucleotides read TGTGCCAGCAGTCTGGGACTAGCGGGGAAGCAGTACTTC. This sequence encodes CASSLGLAGKQYF.

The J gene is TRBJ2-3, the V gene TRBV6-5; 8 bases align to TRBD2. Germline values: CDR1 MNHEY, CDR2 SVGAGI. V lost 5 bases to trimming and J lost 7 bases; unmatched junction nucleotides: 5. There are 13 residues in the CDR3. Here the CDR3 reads CASSPRGGHTQYF. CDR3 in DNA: TGTGCCAGCAGTCCCCGGGGGGGCCATACGCAGTATTTT.

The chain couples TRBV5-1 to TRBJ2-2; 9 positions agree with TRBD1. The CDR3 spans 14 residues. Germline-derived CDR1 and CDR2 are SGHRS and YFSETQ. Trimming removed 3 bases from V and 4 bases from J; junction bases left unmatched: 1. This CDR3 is CASSWDRATGELFF. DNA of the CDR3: TGCGCCAGCAGCTGGGACAGGGCCACCGGGGAGCTGTTTTTT.

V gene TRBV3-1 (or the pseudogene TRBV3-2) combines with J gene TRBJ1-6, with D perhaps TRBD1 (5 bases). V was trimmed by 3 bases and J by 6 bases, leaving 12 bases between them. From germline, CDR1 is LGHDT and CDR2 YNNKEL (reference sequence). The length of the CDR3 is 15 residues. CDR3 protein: CASSQDTTFNSPLHF. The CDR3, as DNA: TGTGCCAGCAGCCAGGACACTACTTTTAATTCACCCCTCCACTTT.

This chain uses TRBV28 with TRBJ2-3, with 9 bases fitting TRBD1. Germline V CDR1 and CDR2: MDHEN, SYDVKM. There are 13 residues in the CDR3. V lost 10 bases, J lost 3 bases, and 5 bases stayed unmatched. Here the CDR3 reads CATDRGSTDTQYF. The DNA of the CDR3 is TGTGCCACTGACAGGGGGTCAACAGATACGCAGTATTTT.

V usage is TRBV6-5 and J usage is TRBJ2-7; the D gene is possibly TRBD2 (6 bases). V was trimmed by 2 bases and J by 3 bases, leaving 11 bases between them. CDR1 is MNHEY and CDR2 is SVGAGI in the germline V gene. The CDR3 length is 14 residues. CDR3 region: CASSYREIGYEQYF. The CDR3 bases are TGTGCCAGCAGTTACCGGGAGATCGGCTACGAGCAGTACTTC.

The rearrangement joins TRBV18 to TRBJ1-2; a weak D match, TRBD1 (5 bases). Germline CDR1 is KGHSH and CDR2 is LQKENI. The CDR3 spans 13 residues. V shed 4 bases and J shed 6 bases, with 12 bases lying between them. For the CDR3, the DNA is TGTGCCAGCTCACTGTCAGGGCCGGATGGCTACACCTTC. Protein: CASSLSGPDGYTF.

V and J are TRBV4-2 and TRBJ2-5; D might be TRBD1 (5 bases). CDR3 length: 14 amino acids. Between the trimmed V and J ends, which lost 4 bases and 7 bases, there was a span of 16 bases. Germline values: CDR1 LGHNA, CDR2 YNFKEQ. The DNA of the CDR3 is TGTGCCAGCAGCCGATCCCAGGGCGACGGGACCCAGTACTTC. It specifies CASSRSQGDGTQYF.

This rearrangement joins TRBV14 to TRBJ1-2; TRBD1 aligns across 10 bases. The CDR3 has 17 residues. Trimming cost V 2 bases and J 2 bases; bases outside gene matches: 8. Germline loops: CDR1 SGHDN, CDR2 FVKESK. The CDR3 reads CASSQSTGTGANYGYTF. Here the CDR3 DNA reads TGTGCCAGCAGCCAATCCACCGGGACAGGGGCGAACTATGGCTACACCTTC. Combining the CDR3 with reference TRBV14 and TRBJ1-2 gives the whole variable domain EAGVTQFPSHSVIEKGQTVTLRCDPISGHDNLYWYRRVMGKEIKFLLHFVKESKQDESGMPNNRFLAERTGGTYSTLKVQPAELEDSGVYFCASSQSTGTGANYGYTFGSGTRLTVV.

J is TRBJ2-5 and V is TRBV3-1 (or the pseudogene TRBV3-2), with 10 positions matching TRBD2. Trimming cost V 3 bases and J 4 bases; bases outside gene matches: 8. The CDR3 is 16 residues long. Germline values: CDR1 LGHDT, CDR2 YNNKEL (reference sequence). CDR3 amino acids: CASSHPTSGARETQYF. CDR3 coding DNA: TGTGCCAGCAGCCACCCCACTAGCGGGGCCAGAGAGACCCAGTACTTC.

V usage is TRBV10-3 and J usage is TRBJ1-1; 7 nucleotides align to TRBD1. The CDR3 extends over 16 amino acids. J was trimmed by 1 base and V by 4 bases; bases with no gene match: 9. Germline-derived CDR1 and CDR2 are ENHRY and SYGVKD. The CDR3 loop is CAISAQTGIKNTEAFF. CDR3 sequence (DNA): TGTGCCATCAGTGCTCAGACAGGGATTAAGAACACTGAAGCTTTCTTT.

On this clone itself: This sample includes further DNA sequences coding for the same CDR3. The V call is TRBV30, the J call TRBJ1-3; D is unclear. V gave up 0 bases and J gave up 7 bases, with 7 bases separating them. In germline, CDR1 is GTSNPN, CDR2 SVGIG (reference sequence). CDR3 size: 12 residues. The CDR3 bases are TGTGCCTGGAGTGTATCCGGGAACACCATATATTTT. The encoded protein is CAWSVSGNTIYF.

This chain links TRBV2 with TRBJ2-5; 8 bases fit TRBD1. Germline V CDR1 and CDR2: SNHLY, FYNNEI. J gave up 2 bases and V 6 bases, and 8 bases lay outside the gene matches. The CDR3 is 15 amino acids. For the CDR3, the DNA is TGTGCCAGCAGGAGGGGAGACAGGGGACAAGAGACCCAGTACTTC. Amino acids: CASRRGDRGQETQYF.

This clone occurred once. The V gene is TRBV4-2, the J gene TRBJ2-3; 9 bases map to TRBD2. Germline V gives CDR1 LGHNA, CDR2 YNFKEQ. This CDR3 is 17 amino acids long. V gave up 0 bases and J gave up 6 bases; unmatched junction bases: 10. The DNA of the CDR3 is TGTGCCAGCAGCCAAGAGGGCGGCGGGGGGGCCTGGGATACGCAGTATTTT. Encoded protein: CASSQEGGGGAWDTQYF.

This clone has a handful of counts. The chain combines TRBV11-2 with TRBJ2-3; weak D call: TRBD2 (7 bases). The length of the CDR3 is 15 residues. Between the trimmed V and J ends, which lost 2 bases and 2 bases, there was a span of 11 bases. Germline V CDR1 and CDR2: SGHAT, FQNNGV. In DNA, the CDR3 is TGTGCCAGCAGCTTACGGGGGGCGGACACAGATACGCAGTATTTT. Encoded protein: CASSLRGADTDTQYF.